This T cell receptor (beta chain) was recorded in a study of blood T cell repertoires in COVID-19. TCRdb keeps only in-frame clones here, not all; method: immunoSEQ multiplex PCR. The data contain about 58,000 clones, approximately 91% of them singletons. CDR1 and CDR2 (germline): LNHNV, YYDKDF (reference sequence). The CDR3 length is 19 residues. V was clipped by 2 bases and J by 1 base; unmatched bases: 12. This sequence was found in a woman between 70 and 85 years old with active COVID-19. The chain recombines TRBV15 with TRBJ2-1; TRBD2 matches 9 bases. Sequenced input: peripheral blood. CDR3 residues: CATSRQQLIAGASYNEQFF. The CDR3 DNA sequence: TGTGCCACCAGCAGACAACAGCTTATAGCGGGAGCTTCCTACAATGAGCAGTTCTTC.